This T cell receptor beta chain was identified in a study of blood T cell repertoires in COVID-19. Study-wide background: The study drew acute and convalescent COVID-19 samples from the United States, Italy and Spain. From T cells, B-cell-depleted T cells, or PBMCs came the material, which was cDNA or gDNA.

The V gene lost 5 bases and the J gene lost 0 bases, with 14 bases spanning the gap. This CDR3 is 16 amino acids long. Looked up from germline, CDR1 is SGHDN and CDR2 is FVKESK. Original data processing: Researchers report that nucleated cell counts were estimated from reference gene primer amplification. Using immunoSEQ multiplex PCR, the repertoire was profiled, and TCRdb retains in-frame clones only, with some absent. D and trimming were read from the DNA, whereas the V and J calls and clone size are those reported in that table. This sample has hundreds of thousands of clones, with 80% to 90% found just once.

The chain recombines TRBV14 with TRBJ1-3; D might be TRBD1 (5 bases). The source is a man between 18 and 35 years old who had recovered from COVID-19. Source material: PBMCs or T cells enriched from blood (not recorded which). DNA for the CDR3: TGTGCCAGCAGCGCTCACAGGAGAACCTCTGGAAACACCATATATTTT. It specifies CASSAHRRTSGNTIYF.